This TCR beta chain came from a study of cytomegalovirus exposure and HLA in healthy donors. Worth noting for this clone: No antigen is known for it.

The PCR was carried out with 60 Vbeta primers and 13 Jbeta primers. TCRdb keeps only in-frame clones here, not all; method: immunoSEQ multiplex PCR. The data hold roughly 80,000 clones, with roughly 63% observed a single time. Trimming removed 5 bases at V and 4 bases at J, with 10 bases between. The CDR3 covers 13 residues. Per germline, CDR1 SGHTA and CDR2 FQGNSA. Study findings and constraints: The listing of roughly 160 TCR beta chains classed them as cytomegalovirus-associated. TRBV6-2, TRBV6-3 and some other V segments were unresolvable in 87-base-pair reads. Previously analyzed data showed that most TCR beta V segments were productive at a frequency of about 87% or about 30%.

This TCR derives from a man younger than 45 in good health and CMV-seropositive. This chain connects TRBV7-2 to TRBJ2-3; tentatively, D is TRBD1 (6 bases). Sequencing was carried out using PBMCs. CDR3 loop: CASSRQVADTQYF. DNA for the CDR3: TGTGCCAGCAGCCGACAGGTGGCAGATACGCAGTATTTT.